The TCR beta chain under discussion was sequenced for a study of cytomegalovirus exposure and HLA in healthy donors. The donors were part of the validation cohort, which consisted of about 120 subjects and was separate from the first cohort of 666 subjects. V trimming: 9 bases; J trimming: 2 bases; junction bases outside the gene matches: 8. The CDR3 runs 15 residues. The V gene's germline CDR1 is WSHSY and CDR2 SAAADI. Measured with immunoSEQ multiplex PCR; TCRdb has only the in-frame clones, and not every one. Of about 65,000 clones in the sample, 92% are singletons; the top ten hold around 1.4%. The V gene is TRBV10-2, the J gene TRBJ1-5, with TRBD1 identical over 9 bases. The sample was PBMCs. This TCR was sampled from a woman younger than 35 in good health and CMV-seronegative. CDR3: CASGGRDRGNQPQHF. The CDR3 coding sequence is TGCGCCAGTGGTGGGCGGGACAGGGGCAATCAGCCCCAGCATTTT.